Here is one T cell receptor beta chain with its context. The data stem from a study of T cell changes during pregnancy in multiple sclerosis. CDR3 length equals 16 residues. V was pared by 0 bases and J by 2 bases, with 8 bases of the junction left unmatched. The germline V gene encodes CDR1 SGHRS and CDR2 YFSETQ. This table comes from immunoSEQ multiplex PCR, and its TCRdb copy is limited to in-frame clones, with some not included. This sample has over 30,000 clones, with approximately 92% found just once. The sequencing sample was made of PBMCs (not recorded whether the cells were cultured). J is TRBJ2-7 and V is TRBV5-1; TRBD1 matches at 7 bases. The sequence derives from a female donor with multiple sclerosis, enrolled in a pregnancy study. The CDR3 sequence: CASSLGGQAMTYEQYF. The DNA of the CDR3 is TGCGCCAGCAGCTTGGGTGGACAGGCCATGACCTACGAGCAGTACTTC.